This is a list of T cell receptor beta chains from one sample in a study of regulatory T cells in long-lasting Graves disease. TCRdb re-called the multiplex PCR reads through MiXCR, storing one row per CDR3 protein. Among roughly 700,000 distinct CDR3 sequences, 25% to 35% were seen once, and the ten largest hold around 40%. The source was peripheral blood mononuclear cells (PBMCs), collected when the disease was refractory, from a patient treated with antithyroid drugs. These receptors all stem from a female donor with Graves disease. Both conserved end residues are part of each CDR3. The D gene is left open where the match is weak. A row's size may be missing; if present it is once, few, many or a size class.

clone_size	v_call	d_call	j_call	cdr3_aa	cdr3_nt
few	TRBV29-1	TRBD1	TRBJ1-2	CSVGGGQTGEGYTF	TGCAGCGTTGGCGGTGGCCAGACAGGGGAAGGCTACACCTTC
.	TRBV6-5	TRBD1	TRBJ1-1	CASGYFRGRWNTEAFF	TGTGCCAGCGGTTACTTCAGGGGGAGGTGGAACACTGAAGCTTTCTTT
.	TRBV7-6	.	TRBJ2-5	CASSLEGQIQGTQYF	TGTGCCAGCAGCTTAGAAGGACAGATACAAGGGACCCAGTACTTC
.	TRBV5-6	.	TRBJ2-5	CASSLPSGGRETQYF	TGTGCCAGCAGCTTGCCATCTGGGGGGAGAGAGACCCAGTACTTC
.	TRBV10-3	TRBD2	TRBJ2-7	CAIRGTSGTYEQYF	TGTGCCATCAGGGGGACTAGCGGTACCTACGAGCAGTACTTC
.	TRBV6-2/TRBV6-3	.	TRBJ1-2	CASTSAGGYGYTF	TGTGCCAGCACCTCAGCGGGCGGGTATGGCTACACCTTC
few	TRBV12-3/TRBV12-4	.	TRBJ1-1	CASSLGRGIMNTEAFF	TGTGCCAGCAGTTTAGGTAGGGGCATAATGAACACTGAAGCTTTCTTT
few	TRBV6-2/TRBV6-3	TRBD2	TRBJ2-7	CASSYPTGTSGSPPHYEQYF	TGTGCCAGCAGTTACCCAACCGGGACTAGCGGGAGTCCACCCCACTACGAGCAGTACTTC
.	TRBV28	.	TRBJ1-1	CASSYHPATEPMNTEAFF	TGTGCCAGCAGTTACCACCCGGCGACAGAACCCATGAACACTGAAGCTTTCTTT
.	TRBV11-3	.	TRBJ2-7	CASRGSPAPLAWATEQYF	TGTGCCAGTCGGGGAAGTCCAGCCCCCTTAGCGTGGGCTACAGAGCAGTACTTC
.	TRBV5-1	.	TRBJ2-7	CASSFGRRVGEQYF	TGCGCCAGCAGCTTCGGACGGCGGGTCGGAGAGCAGTACTTC